Sequencing of this T cell receptor beta chain was carried out in a study of early T cells in non-severe SARS-CoV-2 infection. Study-wide background: Bulk RNA isolated from unsorted whole blood underwent sequencing; chains were not paired.

The CDR3 covers 12 residues. Trimming removed 0 bases at V and 7 bases at J, with 5 bases between. Looked up from germline, CDR1 is SGHDT and CDR2 is YYEEEE. This clonotype was seen more than once but under ten times. Attachment of unique molecular identifiers was made to individual cDNA molecules. Using its own MiXCR run on the 5' RACE reads, TCRdb lists one record per CDR3 protein. The sample has about 84,000 distinct CDR3 sequences; around an eighth are singletons. The V and J genes are TRBV5-6 and TRBJ2-1; D remains unclear. This receptor was identified in an adult who was a healthcare worker with PCR-confirmed SARS-CoV-2 infection or an uninfected control (not recorded which). The sequencing sample was made of whole blood. The CDR3 coding sequence is TGTGCCAGCAGCTTGGTCCGTAATGAGCAGTTCTTC. The encoded protein is CASSLVRNEQFF.